This is a list of T cell receptor beta chains from one sample in a study of beta chain features in type 1 diabetes. Profiled with immunoSEQ multiplex PCR; TCRdb holds only in-frame clones, not every one. The profile covers around 430,000 clones, with about 30% appearing a single time and roughly 0.06% taken by the ten largest. Material for sequencing was naive CD4+ T cells from blood. All receptors come from a man between 18 and 29 years old in good health. The CDR3 runs from the conserved cysteine through the conserved F or W. D genes are given only for firm matches. A row's size may be missing; if present it is once, few, many or a size class.

v_call	d_call	j_call	clone_size	cdr3_aa	cdr3_nt
TRBV25-1	TRBD2	TRBJ2-3	-	CASTAGGGIDTQYF	TGTGCCAGCACCGCGGGAGGGGGGATCGATACGCAGTATTTT
TRBV28	-	TRBJ1-3	-	CASSLFPSPNTIYF	TGTGCCAGCAGTTTATTCCCCAGTCCGAACACCATATATTTT
TRBV5-4	-	TRBJ2-1	-	CASSSQTGNEQFF	TGTGCCAGCAGCTCGCAGACTGGCAATGAGCAGTTCTTC
TRBV28	-	TRBJ1-2	-	CASSSTPIGYTF	TGTGCCAGCAGTTCGACACCCATTGGCTACACCTTC
TRBV2	-	TRBJ2-1	few	CASSEGRGGRPPEQFF	TGTGCCAGCAGTGAAGGTCGGGGAGGCCGTCCGCCCGAGCAGTTCTTC
TRBV30	-	TRBJ2-1	-	CAWSPLGGEGYNEQFF	TGTGCCTGGAGCCCCCTGGGGGGAGAAGGCTACAATGAGCAGTTCTTC
TRBV28	TRBD2	TRBJ2-7	-	CASSLGTSGYEQYF	TGTGCCAGCAGTCTTGGGACTAGCGGCTACGAGCAGTACTTC
TRBV10-1	TRBD2	TRBJ2-7	-	CASPLRTSLYEQYF	TGCGCCAGTCCACTAAGGACTAGCCTCTACGAGCAGTACTTC
TRBV2	-	TRBJ2-5	-	CASSGGYRQETQYF	TGTGCCAGCAGTGGGGGCTACAGGCAAGAGACCCAGTACTTC
TRBV21-1	-	TRBJ2-7	-	CASSRRLEGREEQYF	TGTGCCAGCAGCAGACGACTAGAGGGACGGGAAGAGCAGTACTTC
TRBV9	TRBD2	TRBJ2-7	-	CASSVEASGTYEQYF	TGTGCCAGCAGCGTAGAGGCTAGCGGGACCTACGAGCAGTACTTC
TRBV4-2	-	TRBJ2-2	-	CASSQLLARGSGGELFF	TGTGCCAGCAGCCAACTTCTAGCGCGAGGCTCGGGCGGGGAGCTGTTTTTT
TRBV6-6	-	TRBJ1-2	-	CASKGTEFLHGYTF	TGTGCCAGCAAGGGGACGGAGTTCCTCCATGGCTACACCTTC
TRBV7-9	TRBD2	TRBJ2-5	few	CASSLEGLAGLHRETQYF	TGTGCCAGCAGCTTAGAGGGGTTAGCGGGCCTACATCGGGAGACCCAGTACTTC
TRBV15	TRBD1	TRBJ2-1	few	CATSVGTGIYNEQFF	TGTGCCACCAGCGTCGGGACAGGGATCTACAATGAGCAGTTCTTC
TRBV30	TRBD1	TRBJ2-5	-	CAWSRDRGQETQYF	TGTGCCTGGAGTCGGGACAGGGGTCAAGAGACCCAGTACTTC
TRBV30	-	TRBJ2-5	-	CAWSVILETQYF	TGTGCCTGGAGTGTAATATTGGAGACCCAGTACTTC
TRBV5-6	-	TRBJ2-1	few	CASSLEAGGQFF	TGTGCCAGCAGCTTGGAGGCTGGGGGCCAGTTCTTC
TRBV7-2	TRBD2	TRBJ2-1	-	CASSLNFGGSGYNEQFF	TGTGCCAGCAGCTTAAATTTTGGCGGGAGTGGATACAATGAGCAGTTCTTC
TRBV7-2	TRBD1	TRBJ1-1	-	CASSLGQGETEAFF	TGTGCCAGCAGCTTGGGACAGGGGGAAACTGAAGCTTTCTTT
TRBV30	TRBD1	TRBJ2-3	-	CAWKGQGTYTDTQYF	TGTGCCTGGAAAGGACAGGGGACCTACACAGATACGCAGTATTTT
TRBV29-1	-	TRBJ2-1	-	CSVEDARPEQFF	TGCAGCGTTGAAGACGCCCGGCCTGAGCAGTTCTTC
TRBV9	TRBD1	TRBJ1-1	-	CASSVGQGAPVNTEAFF	TGTGCCAGCAGCGTAGGACAGGGGGCTCCCGTAAACACTGAAGCTTTCTTT
TRBV21-1	-	TRBJ2-1	-	CASSQAGDYREQFF	TGTGCCAGCAGCCAGGCAGGGGACTACCGTGAGCAGTTCTTC
TRBV11-2	-	TRBJ2-3	-	CASSRPLAVPDTQYF	TGTGCCAGCAGCCGTCCCCTTGCTGTACCAGATACGCAGTATTTT
TRBV18	TRBD2	TRBJ2-7	-	CASSPTSGSSYEQYF	TGTGCCAGCTCACCGACTAGCGGGAGCTCCTACGAGCAGTACTTC
TRBV7-2	-	TRBJ2-7	few	CASSLYPGLNF	TGTGCCAGCAGCTTATATCCAGGACTAAACTTC
TRBV19	-	TRBJ2-7	-	CASSINYPSYEQYF	TGTGCCAGTAGTATAAACTACCCCTCCTACGAGCAGTACTTC
TRBV20-1	-	TRBJ2-7	-	CSVPLTYEQYF	TGCAGTGTCCCCCTCACCTACGAGCAGTACTTC
TRBV5-1	-	TRBJ1-2	-	CASSPRTDDYGYTF	TGCGCCAGCAGCCCGAGGACAGACGACTATGGCTACACCTTC
TRBV5-4	-	TRBJ2-1	-	CASSSSSRSYNEQFF	TGTGCCAGCAGCAGTAGCAGCCGCTCCTACAATGAGCAGTTCTTC
TRBV4-1	-	TRBJ2-3	few	CASSQVTAKGGTDTQYF	TGCGCCAGCAGCCAAGTGACTGCCAAGGGTGGCACAGATACGCAGTATTTT
TRBV30	-	TRBJ1-5	-	CAWSVGGQTPQHF	TGTGCCTGGAGTGTGGGGGGGCAGACGCCCCAGCATTTT
TRBV7-9	-	TRBJ2-5	-	CARSGQETQYF	TGTGCCCGCAGCGGGCAAGAGACCCAGTACTTC
TRBV5-1	TRBD1	TRBJ2-5	few	CASSTTGQGAETQYF	TGCGCCAGCAGCACGACCGGACAGGGTGCGGAGACCCAGTACTTC
TRBV25-1	-	TRBJ2-1	-	CAIDVFNEQFF	TGTGCCATTGACGTGTTTAATGAGCAGTTCTTC
TRBV5-1	-	TRBJ2-5	few	CASSRLQETQYF	TGCGCCAGCAGCCGCCTCCAAGAGACCCAGTACTTC
TRBV11-3	-	TRBJ2-1	-	CASSLAGADWNEQFF	TGTGCCAGCAGCTTAGCGGGAGCGGACTGGAATGAGCAGTTCTTC
TRBV29-1	TRBD2	TRBJ2-3	-	CSVLAGGTDTQYF	TGCAGCGTGCTAGCGGGAGGCACAGATACGCAGTATTTT
TRBV14	-	TRBJ1-3	few	CASSPSQHSSGNTIYF	TGTGCCAGCAGCCCCTCACAGCATTCCTCTGGAAACACCATATATTTT
TRBV30	TRBD2	TRBJ2-2	few	CASHLAGVFVGELFF	TGTGCCTCCCATCTAGCGGGAGTATTTGTCGGGGAGCTGTTTTTT
TRBV5-1	TRBD2	TRBJ2-7	-	CASSFSTSGIYEQYF	TGCGCCAGCAGCTTCTCGACTAGCGGAATCTACGAGCAGTACTTC
TRBV7-9	TRBD1	TRBJ1-4	once	CASSLVTGVRDEKLFF	TGTGCCAGCAGCTTAGTCACAGGGGTTCGGGATGAAAAACTGTTTTTT
TRBV29-1	-	TRBJ2-1	-	CSVEGPFSYNEQFF	TGCAGCGTTGAGGGACCCTTCTCCTACAATGAGCAGTTCTTC
TRBV29-1	TRBD1	TRBJ1-1	-	CSIKGQQNTEAFF	TGCAGCATTAAGGGACAGCAGAACACTGAAGCTTTCTTT
TRBV5-1	-	TRBJ2-1	-	CASSPGLPGDEQFF	TGCGCCAGCAGCCCGGGACTGCCAGGGGATGAGCAGTTCTTC
TRBV5-4	TRBD1	TRBJ2-7	-	CASSLGGTGAIEQYF	TGTGCCAGCAGCTTGGGGGGGACAGGGGCTATCGAGCAGTACTTC
TRBV7-2	-	TRBJ2-3	few	CASSLAVGTDTQYF	TGTGCCAGCAGCTTGGCAGTAGGAACAGATACGCAGTATTTT
TRBV23-1	TRBD2	TRBJ2-1	-	CASSQSLVAGGNEQFF	TGCGCCAGCAGTCAATCGTTAGTAGCGGGAGGCAATGAGCAGTTCTTC
TRBV29-1	TRBD1	TRBJ1-4	-	CSVGNRGPEKLFF	TGCAGCGTTGGGAACAGGGGGCCTGAAAAACTGTTTTTT
TRBV7-6	-	TRBJ2-5	once	CASSTDPYRDQETQYF	TGTGCCAGCAGTACGGACCCATACAGGGACCAAGAGACCCAGTACTTC
TRBV5-6	-	TRBJ1-1	-	CASSLRGESTKAFF	TGTGCCAGCAGCTTGCGGGGAGAAAGCACTAAAGCTTTCTTT
TRBV25-1	TRBD2	TRBJ2-3	-	CASRPTSGSTTDTQYF	TGTGCCAGCAGGCCTACTAGCGGGAGTACCACAGATACGCAGTATTTT
TRBV27	TRBD2	TRBJ2-4	-	CASSFSSGRGNIQYF	TGTGCCAGCAGTTTCTCTAGCGGGAGGGGAAACATTCAGTACTTC